This T cell receptor (beta chain) was retrieved from a study of technical replicates of blood from a handful of donors. Germline lookup yields CDR1 SGHNT and CDR2 YYREEE (reference sequence). Trimming took off 4 bases at V and 1 base at J, with 12 bases between the two ends. CDR3 length equals 15 residues. Profiling relied on immunoSEQ multiplex PCR, and the TCRdb table lists in-frame clones only, not all of them. The sample lists some 60,000 clones, over 75% seen once, with around 4.9% in the top ten. Sequencing used PBMCs. This clonotype originated in a human donor in good health. Some clones in this sample may be carry-over from other donors' samples. The chain carries TRBV5-4 and TRBJ1-3; a possible D gene is TRBD1 (6 bases). The CDR3 DNA reads as TGTGCCAGCAGCACAACTACAGGGTCTGGAAACACCATATATTTT. This translates into CASSTTTGSGNTIYF.